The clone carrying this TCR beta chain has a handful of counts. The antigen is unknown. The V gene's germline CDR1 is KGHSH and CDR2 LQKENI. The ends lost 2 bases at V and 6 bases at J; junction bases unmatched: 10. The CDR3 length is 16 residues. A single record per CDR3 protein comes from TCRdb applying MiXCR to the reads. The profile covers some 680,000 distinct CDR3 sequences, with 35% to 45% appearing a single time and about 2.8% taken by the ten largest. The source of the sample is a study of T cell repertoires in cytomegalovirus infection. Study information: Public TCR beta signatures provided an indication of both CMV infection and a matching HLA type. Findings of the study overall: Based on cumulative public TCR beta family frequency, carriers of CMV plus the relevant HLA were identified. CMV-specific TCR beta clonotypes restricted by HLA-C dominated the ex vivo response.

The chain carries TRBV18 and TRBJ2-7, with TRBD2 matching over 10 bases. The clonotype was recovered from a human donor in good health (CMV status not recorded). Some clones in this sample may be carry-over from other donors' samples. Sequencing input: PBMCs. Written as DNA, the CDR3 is TGTGCCAGCTCACCAGAAGTCAGCGGGAGGGCCGGCGAGCAGTACTTC. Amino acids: CASSPEVSGRAGEQYF.